Listed here are 30 T cell receptor beta chains from one sample, sequenced in a study of T-cell memory formation after mild COVID-19. MiXCR, run by TCRdb on the 5' RACE reads, gives a single entry per CDR3 protein. This table holds approximately 250,000 distinct CDR3 sequences, 15% to 20% found once. The sequenced material came from PBMCs or a T cell subset sorted from them (not recorded which). The receptor set was obtained from a man between 18 and 29 years old who had mild COVID-19 (a few samples of this study predate the infection). Cell type and time point are not known.

There are a few counts of this clonotype. The V gene is TRBV5-1, the J gene TRBJ2-1, with 9 bases fitting TRBD1. Trimming cost V 7 bases and J 6 bases; bases outside gene matches: 2. The CDR3 covers 12 residues. Germline V gene sequence: CDR1 SGHRS, CDR2 YFSETQ. This chain's CDR3 is CASGQGTNEQFF. The CDR3 region has the DNA TGCGCCAGCGGACAGGGGACCAATGAGCAGTTCTTC.

CDR3 region: CASSRSGTVNQPQHF. The CDR3 region has the DNA TGTGCCAGCAGCAGAAGCGGGACAGTTAATCAGCCCCAGCATTTT. The chain joins TRBV11-2 to TRBJ1-5; TRBD1 agrees at 7 bases. The CDR3 has 15 amino acids. Germline V gives CDR1 SGHAT, CDR2 FQNNGV. The V and J ends lost 5 bases and 4 bases, in that order; junction bases with no gene match: 8.

This clonotype was detected a few times. The V and J genes are TRBV5-5 and TRBJ2-7; D gene unclear. In germline, CDR1 is SGHKS, CDR2 YYEKEE (reference sequence). This CDR3 is built from 15 residues. Trimming pared 0 bases from V and 0 bases from J, leaving 10 bases between. The CDR3 coding sequence is TGTGCCAGCAGCTTGGGGGTCCGTAGCTCCTACGAGCAGTACTTC. Its translation is CASSLGVRSSYEQYF.

This chain links TRBV7-9 with TRBJ1-2, with D tentatively TRBD1 (6 bases). The V end was cut by 5 bases, the J end by 6 bases, with 13 bases between. This CDR3 comprises 13 residues. Germline CDR1 reads SEHNR; CDR2 reads FQNEAQ (reference sequence). The CDR3 sequence: CASSPEGHHGYTF. DNA for the CDR3: TGTGCCAGCAGCCCAGAGGGACATCATGGCTACACCTTC.

The sample holds a few counts of this clonotype. The chain recombines TRBV5-1 with TRBJ1-5; 9 positions match TRBD1. V lost 3 bases, J lost 5 bases, and 6 bases stayed unmatched. Looked up from germline, CDR1 is SGHRS and CDR2 is YFSETQ. The CDR3 has 15 residues. In nucleotides, the CDR3 is TGCGCCAGCAGCTGGGGACAGGGAGCGGATCAGCCCCAGCATTTT. Encoded protein: CASSWGQGADQPQHF.

The V call is TRBV7-9, the J call TRBJ2-5, with a tentative D call TRBD2 (6 bases). V lost 0 bases, J lost 4 bases, and 12 bases lay in between. The CDR3 sequence is 15 residues long. The germline CDR1 and CDR2 sequences are SEHNR and FQNEAQ (reference sequence). CDR3 residues: CASSLAGTQGETQYF. The CDR3 DNA reads as TGTGCCAGCAGCTTAGCCGGGACTCAGGGAGAGACCCAGTACTTC.

This clonotype turned up a few times. The chain couples TRBV11-2 to TRBJ2-1, with 12 nucleotides matching TRBD2. CDR1 and CDR2 (germline): SGHAT, FQNNGV. The CDR3 extends over 18 amino acids. The V gene end was trimmed by 3 bases and the J gene end by 6 bases; junction bases not matched to a gene: 12. CDR3 in amino acids: CASSFPQTSGGSTNEQFF. CDR3 sequence (DNA): TGTGCCAGCAGCTTTCCCCAGACTAGCGGGGGCTCGACCAATGAGCAGTTCTTC.

This rearrangement joins TRBV7-2 to TRBJ2-4, with a possible D match to TRBD1 (5 bases). The CDR3 is 13 residues long. Germline values: CDR1 SGHTA, CDR2 FQGNSA. V lost 2 bases, J lost 7 bases, and 9 bases lay in between. The CDR3 nucleotides are TGTGCCAGCAGCTTAAGCAGGGATAACATTCAGTACTTC. The encoded protein is CASSLSRDNIQYF.

The chain joins TRBV11-2 to TRBJ1-1, with 7 nucleotides matching TRBD1. Germline CDR1 reads SGHAT; CDR2 reads FQNNGV. This CDR3 region has 14 residues. V trimming: 5 bases; J trimming: 3 bases; junction bases outside the gene matches: 6. CDR3 protein: CASSARDSHTEAFF. The CDR3 DNA reads as TGTGCCAGCAGCGCCCGGGACAGCCACACTGAAGCTTTCTTT.

The chain carries TRBV5-1 and TRBJ1-2, with D possibly matching TRBD1 (5 bases). Germline loops: CDR1 SGHRS, CDR2 YFSETQ. The CDR3 runs 15 residues. V lost 4 bases to trimming and J lost 4 bases, with 17 bases between them. The CDR3 DNA reads TGCGCCAGCAGCGAGCGGGGGGTCAAAGTCTATGGCTACACCTTC. Its translation is CASSERGVKVYGYTF.

The genes are TRBV12-3 or TRBV12-4 and TRBJ1-1; D remains ambiguous. The V end was cut by 10 bases, the J end by 0 bases, with 9 bases between. The CDR3 loop spans 12 amino acids. CDR3 sequence reads: CATRKVNTEAFF. The CDR3 region has the DNA TGTGCCACCCGAAAGGTGAACACTGAAGCTTTCTTT.

This clonotype has only one observation. The chain has TRBV5-1 and TRBJ2-2; D tentatively reads TRBD1 or TRBD2 (6 bases each). Per the germline V gene, CDR1 is SGHRS and CDR2 is YFSETQ. The V end lost 2 bases, the J end lost 4 bases, and 15 bases lay between the germline ends. This CDR3 spans 16 amino acids. This chain's CDR3 is CASSFLGGASTGELFF. The CDR3 coding sequence is TGCGCCAGCAGCTTTCTCGGGGGCGCGTCCACCGGGGAGCTGTTTTTT. The variable domain in full, completed from reference TRBV5-1 and TRBJ2-2, reads KAGVTQTPRYLIKTRGQQVTLSCSPISGHRSVSWYQQTPGQGLQFLFEYFSETQRNKGNFPGRFSGRQFSNSRSEMNVSTLELGDSALYLCASSFLGGASTGELFFGEGSRLTVL.

The chain is built from TRBV4-2 and TRBJ1-2, with TRBD1 identical over 7 bases. This CDR3 region has 15 residues. The V gene end was trimmed by 4 bases and the J gene end by 3 bases; junction bases not matched to a gene: 8. CDR1 and CDR2 (germline): LGHNA, YNFKEQ. CDR3 residues: CASSPPGQKYYGYTF. CDR3 sequence (DNA): TGTGCCAGCAGCCCTCCGGGACAGAAGTACTATGGCTACACCTTC.

The rearrangement uses TRBV11-2 and TRBJ2-3, with 7 nucleotides matching TRBD1. J was trimmed by 5 bases and V by 4 bases; bases with no gene match: 12. Germline CDR1 is SGHAT and CDR2 is FQNNGV. This CDR3 contains 16 residues. Written as DNA, the CDR3 is TGTGCCAGCAGCTCGCTGAGGGTAGGGGGCGGAGATACGCAGTATTTT. The encoded protein is CASSSLRVGGGDTQYF.

The CDR3 nucleotides are TGTGCCAGTAAGCAGGGGGCGGTCACTGAAGCTTTCTTT. Translation gives CASKQGAVTEAFF. V and J are TRBV19 and TRBJ1-1; 8 bases are a match to TRBD1. The V gene's germline CDR1 is LNHDA and CDR2 SQIVND (reference sequence). The ends lost 7 bases at V and 4 bases at J; junction bases unmatched: 5. The CDR3 extends over 13 amino acids.

The CDR3 DNA reads as TGCGCCAGCAGCCAAGAAGCAGCGGGGGGTACAGATACGCAGTATTTT. Translated, it gives CASSQEAAGGTDTQYF. This chain uses TRBV4-1 with TRBJ2-3, with TRBD2 identical over 9 bases. Germline V gives CDR1 MGHRA, CDR2 YSYEKL. Losses at the gene ends were 0 bases for V and 3 bases for J; bases not matched to a gene: 4. This CDR3 spans 16 amino acids.

The chain recombines TRBV12-3 or TRBV12-4 with TRBJ1-3, with TRBD1 matching 11 bases. Trimming at V came to 6 bases and at J to 0 bases, leaving 7 bases not matched to a gene. The CDR3 is 17 residues long. The CDR3 is CASSPRGQGASGNTIYF. The CDR3 DNA reads as TGTGCCAGCAGCCCTCGCGGACAGGGGGCCTCTGGAAACACCATATATTTT.

V usage is TRBV20-1 and J usage is TRBJ1-3; D is ambiguous. V was pared by 4 bases and J by 4 bases, with 8 bases between. Germline V gives CDR1 DFQATT, CDR2 SNEGSKA (reference sequence). The CDR3 has 12 amino acids. CDR3 in DNA: TGCAGTGCTAATGAAGGAGGAAACACCATATATTTT. It yields the protein CSANEGGNTIYF.

This clonotype was recorded a few times. The rearrangement links TRBV19 to TRBJ2-7; 9 positions match TRBD1. The V gene end was trimmed by 6 bases and the J gene end by 3 bases; junction bases not matched to a gene: 9. From germline, CDR1 is LNHDA and CDR2 SQIVND (reference sequence). The CDR3 is 15 residues long. For the CDR3, the DNA is TGTGCCAGTAGCTCTACCGGGACAGGGTTCTACGAGCAGTACTTC. This encodes CASSSTGTGFYEQYF.

This clonotype turned up a few times. This chain joins TRBV20-1 and TRBJ2-7; D is perhaps TRBD1 (5 bases). Trimming shortened V by 3 bases and J by 4 bases, and 13 bases separated the two germline ends. The length of the CDR3 is 13 residues. CDR1 DFQATT and CDR2 SNEGSKA come from the germline V gene (reference sequence). The CDR3 loop is CSASSRGPYEQYV. CDR3 nucleotide sequence: TGCAGTGCTAGCAGTAGGGGTCCTTACGAGCAGTACGTC.

Only a few counts were recorded for this clonotype. This chain links TRBV12-3 or TRBV12-4 with TRBJ2-2; 9 positions agree with TRBD1. The length of the CDR3 is 12 residues. The V segment lost 5 bases and the J segment 9 bases; nucleotides outside the gene matches: 1. CDR3: CASSTGGRELFF. DNA for the CDR3: TGTGCCAGCAGTACAGGGGGCAGGGAGCTGTTTTTT.

V and J are TRBV2 and TRBJ1-1; TRBD1 matches at 9 bases. Germline trimming cut 5 bases from V and 0 bases from J; bases unmatched to any gene: 7. The CDR3 totals 16 residues. Per the germline V gene, CDR1 is SNHLY and CDR2 is FYNNEI. The CDR3 nucleotides read TGTGCCAGCAGTTTTTCGGGGACAGGGTTGAACACTGAAGCTTTCTTT. Translated: CASSFSGTGLNTEAFF.

This clonotype was seen more than once but under ten times. This chain joins TRBV6-5 and TRBJ2-2, with D maybe TRBD1 (5 bases). The CDR3 contains 13 residues. Trimming took off 2 bases at V and 8 bases at J, with 9 bases between the two ends. CDR1 is MNHEY and CDR2 is SVGAGI in the germline V gene. CDR3 sequence reads: CASSYGAGGELFF. The CDR3 bases are TGTGCCAGCAGTTACGGGGCCGGGGGGGAGCTGTTTTTT.

The chain uses TRBV5-1 and TRBJ1-4, with no clear D. Looked up from germline, CDR1 is SGHRS and CDR2 is YFSETQ. V was pared by 4 bases and J by 8 bases, with 18 bases between. This CDR3 comprises 15 residues. The CDR3 bases are TGCGCCAGCAGCCCTATACCGTCTTTACGGGAAAAACTGTTTTTT. As protein: CASSPIPSLREKLFF.

The chain links TRBV4-1 to TRBJ1-1; no clear D gene. Trimming took 1 base from V and 1 from J, leaving 7 bases between them. This CDR3 has 14 residues. Germline lookup yields CDR1 MGHRA and CDR2 YSYEKL. As DNA, the CDR3 is TGCGCCAGCAGCCAAGTTCGAGGGAACACTGAAGCTTTCTTT. Translation gives CASSQVRGNTEAFF.

This chain connects TRBV7-9 to TRBJ1-2; 9 nucleotides align to TRBD1. Unmatched junction bases numbered 4, after V lost 0 bases and J lost 8 bases. CDR1 SEHNR and CDR2 FQNEAQ come from the germline V gene (reference sequence). The CDR3 has 14 amino acids. In DNA, the CDR3 is TGTGCCAGCAGCTTAGCGGCTACAGGGGGCGGCTACACCTTC. Translating gives CASSLAATGGGYTF.

Only a few counts were recorded for this clonotype. J is TRBJ2-1 and V is TRBV7-6, with D perhaps given as TRBD1 or TRBD2 (6 bases each). The CDR3 spans 13 residues. V dropped 4 bases and J dropped 5 bases, with 9 bases sitting between them. Germline CDR1 and CDR2: SGHVS and FNYEAQ. This CDR3 reads CASSSGGNNEQFF. The CDR3 nucleotides are TGTGCCAGCAGCTCCGGGGGCAACAATGAGCAGTTCTTC.

This clonotype has only a few counts. The rearrangement joins TRBV5-1 to TRBJ2-2, with 9 bases identical to TRBD1. Trimming cost V 4 bases and J 4 bases; bases outside gene matches: 11. Looked up from germline, CDR1 is SGHRS and CDR2 is YFSETQ. The CDR3 extends over 17 amino acids. The CDR3 reads CASSPGYRGRGTGELFF. CDR3 sequence (DNA): TGCGCCAGCAGCCCTGGCTACAGGGGGCGCGGCACCGGGGAGCTGTTTTTT.

J is TRBJ2-1 and V is TRBV6-5; tentatively, D is TRBD2 (5 bases). The CDR3 runs to 16 residues. CDR1 is MNHEY, CDR2 SVGAGI, per germline. Trimming left V 4 bases short and J 2 bases short, with 15 bases between. The CDR3 here is CASSLQLPGTYNEQFF. In DNA, the CDR3 is TGTGCCAGCAGTTTACAGCTTCCCGGGACCTACAATGAGCAGTTCTTC.

This clonotype has a handful of counts. The chain carries TRBV6-2 or TRBV6-3 and TRBJ1-2, with D unclear. CDR3 size: 12 residues. The ends were cut back, 6 bases at V and 3 bases at J, with 8 bases in the middle. Germline V gives CDR1 MNHEY, CDR2 SVGEGT. CDR3 residues: CASRNGYYGYTF. The CDR3 DNA follows: TGTGCCAGCAGGAACGGATACTATGGCTACACCTTC.